This TCR beta chain was identified during a study of PD-1 blockade in classical Hodgkin lymphoma. Study findings and constraints: Complete responders started with a diversity level that resembled newly diagnosed patients at baseline. No one has yet defined what causes the repertoire differences, which may be disease activity or prior therapy.

Concerning this clone itself: Its target is unknown.

Trimming took off 0 bases at V and 2 bases at J, with 8 bases between the two ends. Germline loops: CDR1 SGHVS, CDR2 FNYEAQ. CDR3 length: 15 amino acids. The time point denotes: cycle 4 day 1 (C4D1), after more than five weeks of nivolumab. Autologous stem cell transplantation was followed by relapse in every patient, and brentuximab vedotin exposure varied. Researchers report purifying CD4+ T cells from thawed PBMCs by magnetic negative selection. Best responses were complete response, partial response or progressive disease. Method: immunoSEQ multiplex PCR; TCRdb's copy keeps in-frame clones and lacks some. The table includes about 27,000 clones, more than 70% detected once.

The sequence came from a human donor with classical Hodgkin lymphoma. This chain uses TRBV7-6 with TRBJ2-1; TRBD2 might be the D (5 bases). The sample here was CD4+ T cells from blood, taken before the fourth cycle of nivolumab. CDR3 coding DNA: TGTGCCAGCAGCTTAGCGCCCGGGACCTACAATGAGCAGTTCTTC. Translating it yields CASSLAPGTYNEQFF.